This is a list of T cell receptor beta chains from one sample in a study of blood T cell repertoires in COVID-19. Sequenced by immunoSEQ multiplex PCR; TCRdb stores in-frame clones only, minus some. The data show roughly 380,000 clones, about 88% seen once. Material for sequencing was peripheral blood. The source is a woman in her thirties or forties with COVID-19, enrolled during active disease. Each CDR3 is given with its conserved first and last residue. Fields, in order: J gene, D gene, V gene, clone size, CDR3 protein, CDR3 DNA. The D gene is left open where the match is weak. A clone size is listed for some rows: how often the clone was seen (once, few, many), or a class if it is expanded.

>TRBJ2-7|NA|TRBV21-1|NA
CASSKEGRGRLAGESDEQYF
TGTGCCAGCAGCAAAGAGGGGAGGGGCCGACTAGCGGGAGAAAGCGACGAGCAGTACTTC
>TRBJ2-1|NA|TRBV5-1|NA
CASSLLVINEQFF
TGCGCCAGCAGCTTGTTAGTTATCAATGAGCAGTTCTTC
>TRBJ1-1|NA|TRBV6-6|NA
CASSPRTRWNTEAFF
TGTGCCAGCAGTCCCCGGACAAGATGGAACACTGAAGCTTTCTTT
>TRBJ2-7|TRBD1|TRBV19|NA
CASSPKTGNYYEQYF
TGTGCCAGTAGTCCGAAGACAGGGAACTACTACGAGCAGTACTTC
>TRBJ2-1|NA|TRBV7-2|NA
CASSLVGGLPYNEQFF
TGTGCCAGCAGCTTAGTCGGGGGGCTCCCGTACAATGAGCAGTTCTTC
>TRBJ2-1|TRBD2|TRBV19|NA
CASSIAGGFEQFF
TGTGCCAGTAGTATAGCGGGAGGGTTTGAGCAGTTCTTC
>TRBJ2-7|NA|TRBV5-1|NA
CASSLGTGNRYEQYF
TGCGCCAGCAGCTTGGGCACAGGGAATAGGTACGAGCAGTACTTC
>TRBJ1-2|TRBD1|TRBV28|NA
CASSPRGRRDGYTF
TGTGCCAGCAGTCCCAGGGGGCGCAGGGATGGCTACACCTTC
>TRBJ1-6|NA|TRBV19|NA
CASSRESSYNSPLHF
TGTGCCAGTAGTCGGGAGAGCTCCTATAATTCACCCCTCCACTTT
>TRBJ2-7|TRBD1|TRBV9|NA
CASSVATGAEQYF
TGTGCCAGCAGCGTGGCTACAGGGGCCGAGCAGTACTTC
>TRBJ1-5|NA|TRBV6-1|NA
CASSDQGTNQPQHF
TGTGCCAGCAGTGACCAGGGGACAAATCAGCCCCAGCATTTT
>TRBJ1-5|NA|TRBV6-5|NA
CASTIQENQPQHF
TGTGCCAGCACCATACAGGAGAATCAGCCCCAGCATTTT
>TRBJ2-7|TRBD1|TRBV6-2/TRBV6-3|NA
CASSRQGFEQYF
TGTGCCAGCAGCCGACAGGGGTTCGAGCAGTACTTC
>TRBJ2-3|TRBD2|TRBV9|NA
CASRRDGGFSTDTQYF
TGTGCCAGCAGACGGGACGGGGGGTTTAGCACAGATACGCAGTATTTT
>TRBJ2-5|NA|TRBV6-1|NA
CASSENRGTQETQYF
TGTGCCAGCAGTGAAAATCGGGGAACCCAAGAGACCCAGTACTTC
>TRBJ1-2|TRBD1|TRBV7-2|NA
CASSWDMGQGTGSGYTF
TGTGCCAGCAGCTGGGACATGGGACAGGGGACAGGAAGTGGCTACACCTTC
>TRBJ1-1|NA|TRBV9|once
CASSVLDRNTEAFF
TGTGCCAGCAGCGTCTTGGACAGGAACACTGAAGCTTTCTTT
>TRBJ1-1|TRBD1|TRBV6-5|NA
CASSQGGAGATEAFF
TGTGCCAGCAGCCAAGGGGGCGCGGGTGCAACTGAAGCTTTCTTT
>TRBJ2-7|TRBD2|TRBV5-1|NA
CASSPMDVGGAYEQYF
TGCGCCAGCAGCCCCATGGACGTGGGGGGGGCCTACGAGCAGTACTTC
>TRBJ2-1|TRBD1|TRBV29-1|NA
CSVKLTGGLVNEQFF
TGCAGCGTTAAACTGACAGGGGGCTTAGTCAATGAGCAGTTCTTC
>TRBJ1-4|NA|TRBV7-9|NA
CASSSSEKLFF
TGTGCCAGCAGTTCGAGTGAAAAACTGTTTTTT
>TRBJ1-1|TRBD1|TRBV9|few
CASSATRGQENTEAFF
TGTGCCAGCAGCGCCACACGAGGACAGGAGAACACTGAAGCTTTCTTT
>TRBJ2-5|NA|TRBV3-1/TRBV3-2|NA
CASSQGGGGSQETQYF
TGTGCCAGCAGCCAAGGAGGCGGCGGGTCGCAAGAGACCCAGTACTTC